The present T cell receptor beta chain was sequenced within a study of shared clonotypes between healthy human individuals. Study at large: Each donor contributed plates that comprised three CD4 naive, three CD4 memory, two CD8 naive and one CD8 memory.

Notes on this clone: The target antigen is unknown.

In the sorted-subset replicate PCRs, 200 ng DNA, around 30,000 T cell genomes, was used. The data were produced by immunoSEQ multiplex PCR, yet TCRdb's version contains in-frame clones alone and is incomplete. The repertoire consists of 400,000 to 600,000 clones, with around 95% occurring once and the leading ten covering 0.064%. Study findings and constraints: Generation probabilities of non-shared clonotypes were lower (relative to those shared by all four donors). Memory subsets generally showed lower estimated richness than naive subsets.

Sequencing used naive CD4+ T cells sorted from blood. As for subset: CD45RA+ positively selected. This TCR derives from a woman aged 25 to 39 in good health.

The chain's CDR3 is CASSVGPQGDEQFF. CDR3 DNA sequence: TGTGCCAGCAGCGTAGGACCCCAGGGCGATGAGCAGTTCTTC. The genes are TRBV9 and TRBJ2-1; possible D gene TRBD1, 5 bases. The ends were cut back, 0 bases at V and 8 bases at J, with 12 bases in the middle. Germline loops: CDR1 SGDLS, CDR2 YYNGEE. The CDR3 is made up of 14 amino acids.